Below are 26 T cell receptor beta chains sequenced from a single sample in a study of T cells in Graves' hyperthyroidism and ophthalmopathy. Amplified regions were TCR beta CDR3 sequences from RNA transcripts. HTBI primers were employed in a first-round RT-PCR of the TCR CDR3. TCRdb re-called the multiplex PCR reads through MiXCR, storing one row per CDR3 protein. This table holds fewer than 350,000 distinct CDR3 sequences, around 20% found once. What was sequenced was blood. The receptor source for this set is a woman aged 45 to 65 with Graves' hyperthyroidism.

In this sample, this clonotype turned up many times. The CDR3 coding sequence is TGCGCCAGCAGCTTCGGGACAGTAAACAATGAGCAGTTCTTC. Its translation is CASSFGTVNNEQFF. The chain has TRBV5-1 and TRBJ2-1; 7 nucleotides agree with TRBD1. Trimming took 2 bases from V and 5 from J; bases not matched to a gene: 4. The germline gives CDR1 SGHRS, CDR2 YFSETQ. The CDR3 spans 14 residues.

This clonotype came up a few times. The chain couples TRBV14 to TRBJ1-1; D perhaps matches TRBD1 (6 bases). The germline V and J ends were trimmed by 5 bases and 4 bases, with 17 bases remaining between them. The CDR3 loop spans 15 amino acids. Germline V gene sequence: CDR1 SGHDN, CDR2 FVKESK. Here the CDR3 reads CASSKRGGLGTEAFF. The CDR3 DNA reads TGTGCCAGCAGCAAAAGGGGGGGGCTCGGCACTGAAGCTTTCTTT.

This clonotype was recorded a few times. DNA for the CDR3: TGTGCCAGCAGTGATAACTGGGCCAACTATGGCTACACCTTC. It encodes CASSDNWANYGYTF. V usage is TRBV2 and J usage is TRBJ1-2, with D unresolved. Trimming took 3 bases from V and 2 from J, leaving 10 bases between them. The CDR3 has 14 residues. The germline V gene has CDR1 SNHLY and CDR2 FYNNEI.

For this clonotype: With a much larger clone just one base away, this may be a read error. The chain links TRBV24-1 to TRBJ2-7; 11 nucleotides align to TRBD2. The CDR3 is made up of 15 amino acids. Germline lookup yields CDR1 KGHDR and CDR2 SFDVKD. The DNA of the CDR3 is TGTGCCACCAGTGATGGGACTAGCGGAACCTACGGGCAGTACTTC. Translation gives CATSDGTSGTYGQYF.

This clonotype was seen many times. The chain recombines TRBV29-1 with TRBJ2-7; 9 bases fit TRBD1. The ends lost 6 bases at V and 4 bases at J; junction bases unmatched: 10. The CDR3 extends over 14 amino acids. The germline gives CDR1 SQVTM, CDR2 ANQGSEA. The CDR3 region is CSVNTGTGSYEQYF. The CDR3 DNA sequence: TGCAGCGTGAACACCGGGACAGGGAGTTACGAGCAGTACTTC.

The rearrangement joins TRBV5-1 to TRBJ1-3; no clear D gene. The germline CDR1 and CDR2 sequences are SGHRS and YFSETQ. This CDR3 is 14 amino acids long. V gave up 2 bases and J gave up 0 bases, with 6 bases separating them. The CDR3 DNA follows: TGCGCCAGCAGCTTCCACGACTCTGGAAACACCATATATTTT. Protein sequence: CASSFHDSGNTIYF.

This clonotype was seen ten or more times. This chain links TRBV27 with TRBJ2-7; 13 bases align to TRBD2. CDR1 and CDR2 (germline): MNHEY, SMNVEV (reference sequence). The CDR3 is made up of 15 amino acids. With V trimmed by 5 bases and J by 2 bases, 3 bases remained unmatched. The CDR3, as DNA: TGTGCCAGCAGTCTTACTAGCGGGGGGGCCTACGAGCAGTACTTC. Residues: CASSLTSGGAYEQYF.

The CDR3 spells CATSVSAGGNEQFF. CDR3 DNA sequence: TGTGCCACCAGTGTTTCGGCGGGAGGGAATGAGCAGTTCTTC. The chain couples TRBV24-1 to TRBJ2-1; 9 nucleotides agree with TRBD2. Per germline, CDR1 KGHDR and CDR2 SFDVKD. This CDR3 contains 14 residues. V lost 5 bases and J lost 7; bases outside the gene matches: 5.

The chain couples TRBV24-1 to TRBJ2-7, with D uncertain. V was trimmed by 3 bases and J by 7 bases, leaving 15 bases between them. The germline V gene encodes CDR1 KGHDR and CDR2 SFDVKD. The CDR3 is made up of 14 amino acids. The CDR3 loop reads CATSDRVYIGEQYF. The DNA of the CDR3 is TGTGCCACCAGTGATAGGGTATACATCGGTGAGCAGTACTTC.

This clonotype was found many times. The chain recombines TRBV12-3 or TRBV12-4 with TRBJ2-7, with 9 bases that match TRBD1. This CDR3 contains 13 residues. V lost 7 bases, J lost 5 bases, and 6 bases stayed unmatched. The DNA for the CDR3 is TGTGCCAGCACTTTGCGGGACAGGGACGAGCAGTACTTC. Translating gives CASTLRDRDEQYF.

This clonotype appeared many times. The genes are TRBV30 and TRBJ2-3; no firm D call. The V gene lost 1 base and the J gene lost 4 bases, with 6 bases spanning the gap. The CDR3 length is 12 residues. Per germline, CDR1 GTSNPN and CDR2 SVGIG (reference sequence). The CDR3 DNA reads TGTGCCTGGAGTGATAACCCAGATACGCAGTATTTT. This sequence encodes CAWSDNPDTQYF.

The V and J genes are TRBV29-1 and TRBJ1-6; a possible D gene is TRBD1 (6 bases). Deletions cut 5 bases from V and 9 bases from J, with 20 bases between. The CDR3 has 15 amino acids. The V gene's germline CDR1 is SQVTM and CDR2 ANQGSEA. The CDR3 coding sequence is TGCAGCGTTAGCCAGGGAGGGGGTCTTTTTTCACCCCTCCACTTT. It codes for CSVSQGGGLFSPLHF.

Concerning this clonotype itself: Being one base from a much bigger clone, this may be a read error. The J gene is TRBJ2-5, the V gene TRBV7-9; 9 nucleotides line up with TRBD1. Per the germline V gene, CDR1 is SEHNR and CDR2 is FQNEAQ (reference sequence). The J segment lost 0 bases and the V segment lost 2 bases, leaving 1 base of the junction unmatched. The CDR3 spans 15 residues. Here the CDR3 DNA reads TGTGCCAGCAGCTTATGGGACAGGGACCAAGAGACCCAGTACTTC. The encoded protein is CASSLWDRDQETQYF.

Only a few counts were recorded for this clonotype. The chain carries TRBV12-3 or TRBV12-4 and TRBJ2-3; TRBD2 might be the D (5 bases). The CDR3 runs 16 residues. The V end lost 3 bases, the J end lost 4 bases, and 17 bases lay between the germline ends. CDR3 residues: CASSLRRTTGSDTQYF. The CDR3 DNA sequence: TGTGCCAGCAGTTTGAGGAGAACGACGGGATCAGATACGCAGTATTTT.

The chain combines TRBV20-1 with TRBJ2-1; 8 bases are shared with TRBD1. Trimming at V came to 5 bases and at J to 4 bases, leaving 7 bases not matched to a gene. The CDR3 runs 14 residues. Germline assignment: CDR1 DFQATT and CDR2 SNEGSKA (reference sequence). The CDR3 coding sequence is TGCAGTGCTGGGGACAGGTCCCAATACAATGAGCAGTTCTTC. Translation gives CSAGDRSQYNEQFF.

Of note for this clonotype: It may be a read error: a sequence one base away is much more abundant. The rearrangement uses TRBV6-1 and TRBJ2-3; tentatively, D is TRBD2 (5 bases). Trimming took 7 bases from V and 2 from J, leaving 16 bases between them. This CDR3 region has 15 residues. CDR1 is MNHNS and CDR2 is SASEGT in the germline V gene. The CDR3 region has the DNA TGTGCCAGCACCCCAGCGGAAACTATCACAGATACGCAGTATTTT. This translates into CASTPAETITDTQYF.

The CDR3 coding sequence is TGTGCCAGCACCTCTGAGCGGTTAGCCAAAAACATTCAGTACTTC. Amino acids: CASTSERLAKNIQYF. The chain recombines TRBV12-3 or TRBV12-4 with TRBJ2-4; TRBD2 might be the D (5 bases). Trimming pared 7 bases from V and 0 bases from J, leaving 13 bases between. There are 15 residues in the CDR3.

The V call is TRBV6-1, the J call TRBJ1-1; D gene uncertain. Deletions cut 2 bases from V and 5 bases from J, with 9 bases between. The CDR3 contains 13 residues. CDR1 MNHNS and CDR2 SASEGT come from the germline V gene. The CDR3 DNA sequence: TGTGCCAGCAGTGAAAAGTATCGAACTGAAGCTTTCTTT. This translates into CASSEKYRTEAFF.

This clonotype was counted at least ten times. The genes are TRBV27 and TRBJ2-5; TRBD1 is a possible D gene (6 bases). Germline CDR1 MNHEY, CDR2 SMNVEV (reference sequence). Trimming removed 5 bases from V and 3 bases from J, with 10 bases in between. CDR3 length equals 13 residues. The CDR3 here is CASSPRDKETQYF. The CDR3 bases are TGTGCCAGCAGTCCTAGGGACAAAGAGACCCAGTACTTC.

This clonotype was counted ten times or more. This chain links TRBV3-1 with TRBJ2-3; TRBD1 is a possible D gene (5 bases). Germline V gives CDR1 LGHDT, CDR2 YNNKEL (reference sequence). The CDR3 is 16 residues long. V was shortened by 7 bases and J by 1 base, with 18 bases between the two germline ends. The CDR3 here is CASKKGQGTRTDTQYF. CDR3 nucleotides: TGTGCCAGCAAAAAAGGTCAGGGAACTCGCACAGATACGCAGTATTTT.

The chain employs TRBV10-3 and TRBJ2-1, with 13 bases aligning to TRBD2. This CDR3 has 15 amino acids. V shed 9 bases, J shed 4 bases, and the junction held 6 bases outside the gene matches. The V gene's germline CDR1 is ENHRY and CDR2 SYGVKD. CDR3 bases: TGTGCCATAAGGACTAGCGGGAGTACTTACAATGAGCAGTTCTTC. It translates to CAIRTSGSTYNEQFF.

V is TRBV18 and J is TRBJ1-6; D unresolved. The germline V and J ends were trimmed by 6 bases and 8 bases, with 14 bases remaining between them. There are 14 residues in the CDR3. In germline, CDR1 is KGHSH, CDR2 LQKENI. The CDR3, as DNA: TGTGCCAGCTCTCTAAGGGCAGGAGATTCACCCCTCCACTTT. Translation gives CASSLRAGDSPLHF.

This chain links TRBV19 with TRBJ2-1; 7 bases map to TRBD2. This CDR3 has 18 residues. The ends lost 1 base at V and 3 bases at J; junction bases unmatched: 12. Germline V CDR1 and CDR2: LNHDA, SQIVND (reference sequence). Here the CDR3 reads CASSIGHVAGVSYNEQFF. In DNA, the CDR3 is TGTGCCAGTAGTATAGGGCATGTGGCGGGAGTTAGCTACAATGAGCAGTTCTTC.

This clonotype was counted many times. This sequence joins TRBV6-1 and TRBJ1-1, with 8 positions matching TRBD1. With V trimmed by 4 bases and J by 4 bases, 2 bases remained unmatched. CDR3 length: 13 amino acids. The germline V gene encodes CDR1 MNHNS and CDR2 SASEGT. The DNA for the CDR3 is TGTGCCAGCAGTGCACAGGGGGGCACTGAAGCTTTCTTT. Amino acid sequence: CASSAQGGTEAFF.

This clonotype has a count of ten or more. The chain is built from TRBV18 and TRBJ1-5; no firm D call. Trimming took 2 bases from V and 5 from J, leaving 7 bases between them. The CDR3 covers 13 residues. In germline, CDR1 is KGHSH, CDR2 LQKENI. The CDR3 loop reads CASSPSRDQPQHF. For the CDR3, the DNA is TGTGCCAGCTCACCAAGTAGAGATCAGCCCCAGCATTTT.

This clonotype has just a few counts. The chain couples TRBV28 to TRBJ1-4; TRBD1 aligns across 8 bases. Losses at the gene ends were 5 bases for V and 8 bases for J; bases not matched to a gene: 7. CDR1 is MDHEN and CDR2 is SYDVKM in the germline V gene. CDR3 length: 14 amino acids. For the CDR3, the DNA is TGTGCCAGCAGTCCGCCCGGGACAGGCGAAAAACTGTTTTTT. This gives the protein CASSPPGTGEKLFF.